This T cell receptor beta chain was captured by sequencing in a study of blood T cell repertoires in COVID-19. V dropped 5 bases and J dropped 8; count of bases not matched to a gene: 6. Germline-derived CDR1 and CDR2 are SGHTA and FQGTGA. CDR3 length: 15 amino acids. In the source study's methods: Nucleated cell counts were estimated from reference gene primer amplification. Sequencing was performed with immunoSEQ multiplex PCR; in TCRdb, only in-frame clones are kept and a portion is missing. The V and J calls and clone size were taken over from that table, and D and trimming were inferred from the DNA. The sample yields around 63,000 clones, about four fifths seen once. Seattle patients were enrolled while actively infected and followed longitudinally.

The sequence was obtained from a man between 60 and 70 years old with COVID-19, enrolled during active disease. The material sequenced was peripheral blood. The chain links TRBV7-3 to TRBJ2-1; 13 bases are shared with TRBD2. The CDR3 is CASSETSGGEYEQFF. Here the CDR3 DNA reads TGTGCCAGCAGCGAAACTAGCGGGGGGGAATATGAGCAGTTCTTC. Filled out from reference TRBV7-3 and TRBJ2-1, the complete variable domain reads GAGVSQTPSNKVTEKGKYVELRCDPISGHTALYWYRQSLGQGPEFLIYFQGTGAADDSGLPNDRFFAVRPEGSVSTLKIQRTERGDSAVYLCASSETSGGEYEQFFGPGTRLTVL.